This T cell receptor beta chain is from a study of OX40 agonist ivuxolimab in advanced cancers. Study as a whole: Patients achieving partial responses numbered three: one hepatocellular carcinoma case and two cutaneous melanoma cases. Findings and caveats of the study: With doses of 0.1 to 3.0 mg/kg, CD4+ and CD8+ blood T cells had undergone clonal expansion by week 6.

V was cut by 0 bases and J by 1 base, with 7 bases left in between. Looked up from germline, CDR1 is SGDLS and CDR2 is YYNGEE. This CDR3 comprises 15 residues. Details on this clone: Its antigen is not known.

The assay was immunoSEQ multiplex PCR, and TCRdb's table has in-frame clones only and misses some. The table shows about 90,000 clones, with approximately 85% occurring only once. V usage is TRBV9 and J usage is TRBJ2-2; D is unclear. The input for sequencing was CD4+ or CD8+ T cells sorted from blood, taken in a trial of the OX40 agonist ivuxolimab. The sequence was collected from an adult with an advanced solid tumor such as melanoma, head and neck, liver or kidney cancer. CDR3 region: CASSVADVNTGELFF. CDR3 in DNA: TGTGCCAGCAGCGTAGCTGACGTGAACACCGGGGAGCTGTTTTTT.